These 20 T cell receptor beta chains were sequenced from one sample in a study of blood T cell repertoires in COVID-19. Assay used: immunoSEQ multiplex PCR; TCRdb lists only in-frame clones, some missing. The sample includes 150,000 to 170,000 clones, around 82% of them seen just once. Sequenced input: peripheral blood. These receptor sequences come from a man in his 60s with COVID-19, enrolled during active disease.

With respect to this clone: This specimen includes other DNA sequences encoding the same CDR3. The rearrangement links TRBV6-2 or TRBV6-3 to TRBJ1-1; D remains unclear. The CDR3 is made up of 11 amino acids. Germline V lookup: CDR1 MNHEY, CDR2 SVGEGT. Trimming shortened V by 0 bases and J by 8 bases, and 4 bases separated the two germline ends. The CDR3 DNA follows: TGTGCCAGCAGTTACTCCTTAGAAGCTTTCTTT. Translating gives CASSYSLEAFF.

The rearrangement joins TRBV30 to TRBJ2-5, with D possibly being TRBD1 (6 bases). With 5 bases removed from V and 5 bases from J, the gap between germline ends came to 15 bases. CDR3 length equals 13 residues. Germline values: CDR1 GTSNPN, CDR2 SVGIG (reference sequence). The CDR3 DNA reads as TGTGCCTGGGCCTTGGGGGCGGGCGAGACCCAGTACTTC. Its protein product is CAWALGAGETQYF. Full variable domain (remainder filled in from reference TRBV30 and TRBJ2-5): SQTIHQWPATLVQPVGSPLSLECTVEGTSNPNLYWYRQAAGRGLQLLFYSVGIGQISSEVPQNLSASRPQDRQFILSSKKLLLSDSGFYLCAWALGAGETQYFGPGTRLLVL.

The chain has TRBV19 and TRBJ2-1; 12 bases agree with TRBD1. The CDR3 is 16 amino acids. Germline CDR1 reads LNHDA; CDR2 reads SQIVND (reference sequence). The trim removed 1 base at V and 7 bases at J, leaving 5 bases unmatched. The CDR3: CASSIGGQGAGNEQFF. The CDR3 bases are TGTGCCAGTAGTATAGGGGGACAGGGGGCAGGGAATGAGCAGTTCTTC.

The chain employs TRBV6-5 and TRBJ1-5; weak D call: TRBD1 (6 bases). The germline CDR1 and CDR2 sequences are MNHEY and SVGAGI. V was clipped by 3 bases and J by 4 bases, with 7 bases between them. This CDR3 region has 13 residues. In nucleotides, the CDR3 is TGTGCCAGCAGTTATCAGGGGAATCAGCCCCAGCATTTT. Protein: CASSYQGNQPQHF.

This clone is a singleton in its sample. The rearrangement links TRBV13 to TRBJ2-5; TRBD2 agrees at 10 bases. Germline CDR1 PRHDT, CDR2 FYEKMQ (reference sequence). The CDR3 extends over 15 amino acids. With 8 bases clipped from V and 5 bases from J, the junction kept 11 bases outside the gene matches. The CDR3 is CASGQRAGGPETQYF. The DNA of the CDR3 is TGTGCCAGCGGCCAAAGAGCGGGGGGGCCGGAGACCCAGTACTTC.

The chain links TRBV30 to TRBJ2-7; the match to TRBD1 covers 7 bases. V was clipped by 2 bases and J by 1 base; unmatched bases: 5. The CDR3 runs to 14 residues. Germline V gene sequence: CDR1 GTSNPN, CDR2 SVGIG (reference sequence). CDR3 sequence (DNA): TGTGCCTGGAGTACCGGGACAGTGTCCTACGAGCAGTACTTC. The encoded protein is CAWSTGTVSYEQYF.

This CDR3 is CASSQMTGDYGYTF. In nucleotides, the CDR3 is TGTGCCAGCAGTCAAATGACAGGGGACTATGGCTACACCTTC. The J gene is TRBJ1-2, the V gene TRBV6-5; 8 bases are a match to TRBD1. After removal of 5 bases from V and 3 bases from J, the junction contained 5 bases not matched to a gene. The CDR3 runs to 14 residues. Germline V lookup: CDR1 MNHEY, CDR2 SVGAGI.

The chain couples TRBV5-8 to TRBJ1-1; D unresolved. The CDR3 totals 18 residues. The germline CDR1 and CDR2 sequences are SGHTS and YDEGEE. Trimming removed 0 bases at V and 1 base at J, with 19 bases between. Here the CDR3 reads CASSLVLWVDKENTEAFF. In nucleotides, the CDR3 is TGTGCCAGCAGCTTGGTCTTGTGGGTAGACAAGGAGAACACTGAAGCTTTCTTT.

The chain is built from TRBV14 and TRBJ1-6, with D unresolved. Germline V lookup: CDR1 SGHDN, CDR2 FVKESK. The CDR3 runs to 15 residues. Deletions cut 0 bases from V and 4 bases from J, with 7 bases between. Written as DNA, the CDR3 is TGTGCCAGCAGCCAAGACAGAAGATATAATTCACCCCTCCACTTT. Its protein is CASSQDRRYNSPLHF.

CDR3 DNA: TGTGCCAGCAGCTTACTGCGTTCGGGAGGACCGGGCTCCTACAATGAGCAGTTCTTC. As protein: CASSLLRSGGPGSYNEQFF. The chain couples TRBV7-3 to TRBJ2-1, with 7 bases fitting TRBD2. V lost 2 bases to trimming and J lost 0 bases; unmatched junction nucleotides: 13. The CDR3 loop spans 19 amino acids. CDR1 is SGHTA and CDR2 is FQGTGA in the germline V gene.

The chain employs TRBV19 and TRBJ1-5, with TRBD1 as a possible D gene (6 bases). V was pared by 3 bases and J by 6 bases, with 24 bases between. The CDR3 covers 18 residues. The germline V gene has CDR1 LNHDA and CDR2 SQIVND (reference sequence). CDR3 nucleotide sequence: TGTGCCAGTAGTATCACAGGGTCGGCCGCTGACAGGAGTCAGCCCCAGCATTTT. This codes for CASSITGSAADRSQPQHF.

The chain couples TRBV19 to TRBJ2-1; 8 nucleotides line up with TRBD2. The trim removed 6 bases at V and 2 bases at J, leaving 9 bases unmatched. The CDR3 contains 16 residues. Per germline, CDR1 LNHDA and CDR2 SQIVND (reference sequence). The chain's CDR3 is CASSDLGGRTYNEQFF. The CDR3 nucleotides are TGTGCCAGTAGCGACCTCGGCGGGAGGACCTACAATGAGCAGTTCTTC.

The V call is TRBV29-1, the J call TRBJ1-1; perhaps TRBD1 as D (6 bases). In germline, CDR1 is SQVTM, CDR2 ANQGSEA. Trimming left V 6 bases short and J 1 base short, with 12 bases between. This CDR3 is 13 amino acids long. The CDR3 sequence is CSVGGGPNTEAFF. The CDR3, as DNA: TGCAGCGTAGGGGGGGGGCCGAACACTGAAGCTTTCTTT. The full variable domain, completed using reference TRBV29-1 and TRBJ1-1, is SAVISQKPSRDICQRGTSLTIQCQVDSQVTMMFWYRQQPGQSLTLIATANQGSEATYESGFVIDKFPISRPNLTFSTLTVSNMSPEDSSIYLCSVGGGPNTEAFFGQGTRLTVV.

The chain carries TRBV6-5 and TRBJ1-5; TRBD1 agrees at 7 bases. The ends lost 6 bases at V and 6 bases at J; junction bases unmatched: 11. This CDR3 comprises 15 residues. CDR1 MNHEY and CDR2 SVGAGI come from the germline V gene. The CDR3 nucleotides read TGTGCCAGCAGCTCCGACAGGGAAGCTAGTCAGCCCCAGCATTTT. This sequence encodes CASSSDREASQPQHF.

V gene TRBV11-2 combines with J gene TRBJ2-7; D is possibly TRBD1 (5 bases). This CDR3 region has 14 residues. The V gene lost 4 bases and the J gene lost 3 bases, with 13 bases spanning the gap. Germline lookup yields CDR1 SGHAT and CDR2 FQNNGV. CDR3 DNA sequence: TGTGCCAGCAGCTCGCCCCGACAGAACTACGAGCAGTACTTC. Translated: CASSSPRQNYEQYF. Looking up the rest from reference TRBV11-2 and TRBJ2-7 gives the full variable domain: EAGVAQSPRYKIIEKRQSVAFWCNPISGHATLYWYQQILGQGPKLLIQFQNNGVVDDSQLPKDRFSAERLKGVDSTLKIQPAKLEDSAVYLCASSSPRQNYEQYFGPGTRLTVT.

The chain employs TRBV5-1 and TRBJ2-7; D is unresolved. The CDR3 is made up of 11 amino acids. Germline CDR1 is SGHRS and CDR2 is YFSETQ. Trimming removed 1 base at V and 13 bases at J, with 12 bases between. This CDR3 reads CASSLQEVYYF. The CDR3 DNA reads TGCGCCAGCAGCTTGCAGGAAGTCTATTACTTC.

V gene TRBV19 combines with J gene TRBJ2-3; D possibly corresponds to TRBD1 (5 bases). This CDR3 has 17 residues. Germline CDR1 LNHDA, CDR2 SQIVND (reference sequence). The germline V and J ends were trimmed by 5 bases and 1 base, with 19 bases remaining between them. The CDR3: CASSDPRGAPGTDTQYF. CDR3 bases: TGTGCCAGTAGTGACCCGCGTGGGGCGCCTGGCACAGATACGCAGTATTTT.

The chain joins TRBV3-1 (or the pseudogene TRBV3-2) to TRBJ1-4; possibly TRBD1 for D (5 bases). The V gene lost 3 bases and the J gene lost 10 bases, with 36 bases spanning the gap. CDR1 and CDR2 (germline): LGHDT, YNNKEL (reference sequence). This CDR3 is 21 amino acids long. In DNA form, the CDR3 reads TGTGCCAGCAGCCAGGATCGCTGGCAGGGAGGGACTCAGGGCGGAATTGGAAAACTGTTTTTT. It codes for CASSQDRWQGGTQGGIGKLFF.

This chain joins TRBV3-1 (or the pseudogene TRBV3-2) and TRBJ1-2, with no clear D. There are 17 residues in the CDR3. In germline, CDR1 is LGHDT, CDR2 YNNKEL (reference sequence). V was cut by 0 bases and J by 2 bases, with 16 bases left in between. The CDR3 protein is CASSQEPSGRENYGYTF. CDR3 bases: TGTGCCAGCAGCCAAGAGCCGAGTGGGCGCGAAAACTATGGCTACACCTTC.

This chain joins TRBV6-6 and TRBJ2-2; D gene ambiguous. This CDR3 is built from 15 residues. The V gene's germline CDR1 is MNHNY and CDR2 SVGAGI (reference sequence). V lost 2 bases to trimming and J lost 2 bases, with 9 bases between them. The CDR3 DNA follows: TGTGCCAGCAGTTACGCGAACAGAAACACCGGGGAGCTGTTTTTT. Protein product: CASSYANRNTGELFF.